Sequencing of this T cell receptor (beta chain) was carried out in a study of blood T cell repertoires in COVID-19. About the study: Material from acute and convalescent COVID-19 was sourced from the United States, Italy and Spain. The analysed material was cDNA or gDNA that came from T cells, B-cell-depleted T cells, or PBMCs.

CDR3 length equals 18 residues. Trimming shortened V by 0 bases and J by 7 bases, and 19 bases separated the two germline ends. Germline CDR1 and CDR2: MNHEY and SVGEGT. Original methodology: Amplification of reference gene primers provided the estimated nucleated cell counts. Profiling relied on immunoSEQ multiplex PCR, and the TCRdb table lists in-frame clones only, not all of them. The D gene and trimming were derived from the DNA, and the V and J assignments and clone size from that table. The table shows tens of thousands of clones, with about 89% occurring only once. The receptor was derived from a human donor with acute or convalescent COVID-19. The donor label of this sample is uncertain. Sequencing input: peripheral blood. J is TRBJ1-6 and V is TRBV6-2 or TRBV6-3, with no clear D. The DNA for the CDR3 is TGTGCCAGCAGTTACTCGGGCCGGCCGAGAGGGTGGAATTCACCCCTCCACTTT. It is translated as CASSYSGRPRGWNSPLHF.